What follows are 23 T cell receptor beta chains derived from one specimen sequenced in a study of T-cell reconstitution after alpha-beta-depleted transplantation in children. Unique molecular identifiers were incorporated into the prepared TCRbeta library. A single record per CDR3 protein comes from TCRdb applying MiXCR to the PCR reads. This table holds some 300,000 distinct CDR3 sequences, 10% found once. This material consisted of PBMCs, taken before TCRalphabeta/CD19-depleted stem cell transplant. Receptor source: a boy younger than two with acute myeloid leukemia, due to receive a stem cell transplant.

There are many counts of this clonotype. This CDR3 is CASSPSTTSTDTQYF. CDR3 coding DNA: TGTGCCAGCAGCCCCTCAACTACCAGCACAGATACGCAGTATTTT. This chain links TRBV4-2 with TRBJ2-3; D gene unclear. Between the trimmed V and J ends, which lost 4 bases and 0 bases, there was a span of 11 bases. CDR1 LGHNA and CDR2 YNFKEQ come from the germline V gene. This CDR3 contains 15 residues.

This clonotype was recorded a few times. CDR3 sequence: CASSPVQGAPYNEQFF. CDR3 in DNA: TGTGCCAGCTCACCGGTCCAGGGGGCCCCCTACAATGAGCAGTTCTTC. V and J are TRBV18 and TRBJ2-1; 8 bases agree with TRBD1. The germline V gene has CDR1 KGHSH and CDR2 LQKENI. The CDR3 is 16 residues long. J was trimmed by 2 bases and V by 3 bases; bases with no gene match: 6.

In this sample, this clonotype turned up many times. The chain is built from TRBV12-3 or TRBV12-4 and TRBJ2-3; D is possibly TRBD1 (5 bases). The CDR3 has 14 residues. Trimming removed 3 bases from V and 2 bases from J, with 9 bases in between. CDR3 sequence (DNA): TGTGCCAGCAGTTTGTGGGGCCACACAGATACGCAGTATTTT. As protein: CASSLWGHTDTQYF.

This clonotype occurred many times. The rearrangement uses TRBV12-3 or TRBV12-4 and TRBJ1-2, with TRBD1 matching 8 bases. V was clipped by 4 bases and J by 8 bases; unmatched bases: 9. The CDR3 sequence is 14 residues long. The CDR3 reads CASSSQGASGGYTF. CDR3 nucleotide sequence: TGTGCCAGCAGTTCTCAGGGGGCCTCTGGCGGCTACACCTTC.

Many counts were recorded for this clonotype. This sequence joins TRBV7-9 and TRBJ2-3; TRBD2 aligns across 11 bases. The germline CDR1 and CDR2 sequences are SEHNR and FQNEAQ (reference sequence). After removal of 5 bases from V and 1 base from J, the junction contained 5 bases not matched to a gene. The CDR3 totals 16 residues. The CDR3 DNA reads TGTGCCAGCAGCCCCTTGGGACTAGCGGGCACAGATACGCAGTATTTT. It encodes CASSPLGLAGTDTQYF.

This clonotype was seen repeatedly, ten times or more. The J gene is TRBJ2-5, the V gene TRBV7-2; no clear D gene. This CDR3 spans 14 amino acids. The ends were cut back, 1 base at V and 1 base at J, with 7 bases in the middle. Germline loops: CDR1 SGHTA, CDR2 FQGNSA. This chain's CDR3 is CASSLGHSQETQYF. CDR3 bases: TGTGCCAGCAGCTTAGGACACTCCCAAGAGACCCAGTACTTC.

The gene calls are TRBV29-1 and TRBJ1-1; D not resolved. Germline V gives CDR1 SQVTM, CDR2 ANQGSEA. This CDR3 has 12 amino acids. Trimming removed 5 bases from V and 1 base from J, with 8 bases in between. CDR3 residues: CSVKHGNTEAFF. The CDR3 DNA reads TGCAGCGTTAAACACGGGAACACTGAAGCTTTCTTT.

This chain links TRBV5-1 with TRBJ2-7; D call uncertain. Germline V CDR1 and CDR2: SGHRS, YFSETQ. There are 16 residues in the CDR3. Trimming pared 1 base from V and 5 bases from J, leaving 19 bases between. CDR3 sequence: CASSLFSLVGKNEQYF. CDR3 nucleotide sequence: TGCGCCAGCAGCTTGTTCTCTCTGGTGGGGAAGAACGAGCAGTACTTC.

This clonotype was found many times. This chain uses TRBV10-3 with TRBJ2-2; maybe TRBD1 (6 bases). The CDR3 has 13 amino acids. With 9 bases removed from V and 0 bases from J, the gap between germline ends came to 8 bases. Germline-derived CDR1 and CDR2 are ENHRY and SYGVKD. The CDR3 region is CAMGAANTGELFF. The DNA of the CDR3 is TGTGCCATGGGGGCAGCGAACACCGGGGAGCTGTTTTTT.

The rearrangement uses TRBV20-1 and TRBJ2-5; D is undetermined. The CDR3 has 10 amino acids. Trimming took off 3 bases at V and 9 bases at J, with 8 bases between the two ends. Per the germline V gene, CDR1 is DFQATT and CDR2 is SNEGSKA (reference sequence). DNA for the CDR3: TGCAGTGCTAGGAACCTTTCCCAGTACTTC. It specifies CSARNLSQYF.

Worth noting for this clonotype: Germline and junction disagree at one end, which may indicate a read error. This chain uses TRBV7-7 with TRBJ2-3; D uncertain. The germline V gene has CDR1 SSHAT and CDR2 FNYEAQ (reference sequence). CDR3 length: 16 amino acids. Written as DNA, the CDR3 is TGTGCTAGCAGCTTGAATCCGCCACCTTCGGGAGATACGCAGTATTTT. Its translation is CASSLNPPPSGDTQYF.

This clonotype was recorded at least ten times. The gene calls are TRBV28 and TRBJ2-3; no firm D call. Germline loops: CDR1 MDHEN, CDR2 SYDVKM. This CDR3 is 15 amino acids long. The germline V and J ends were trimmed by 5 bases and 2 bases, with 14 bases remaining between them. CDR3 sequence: CASSLPGLLTDTQYF. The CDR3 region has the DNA TGTGCCAGCAGTCTCCCGGGTTTACTCACAGATACGCAGTATTTT.

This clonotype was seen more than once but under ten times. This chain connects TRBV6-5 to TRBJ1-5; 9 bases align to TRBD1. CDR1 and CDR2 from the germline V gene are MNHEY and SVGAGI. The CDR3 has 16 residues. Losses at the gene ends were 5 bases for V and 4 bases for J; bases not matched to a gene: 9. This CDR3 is CASSRPPGQGNQPQHF. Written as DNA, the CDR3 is TGTGCCAGCAGTCGCCCCCCGGGACAGGGAAATCAGCCCCAGCATTTT.

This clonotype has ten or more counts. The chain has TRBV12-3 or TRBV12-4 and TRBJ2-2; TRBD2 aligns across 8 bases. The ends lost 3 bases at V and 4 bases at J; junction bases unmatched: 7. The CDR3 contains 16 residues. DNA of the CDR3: TGTGCCAGCAGTTTCCCATTTAGCGGGATCACCGGGGAGCTGTTTTTT. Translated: CASSFPFSGITGELFF.

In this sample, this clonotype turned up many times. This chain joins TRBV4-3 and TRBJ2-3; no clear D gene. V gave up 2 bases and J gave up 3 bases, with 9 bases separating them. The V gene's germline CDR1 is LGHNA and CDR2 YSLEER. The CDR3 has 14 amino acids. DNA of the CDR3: TGCGCCAGCAGCCAATTCGACGGAACAGATACGCAGTATTTT. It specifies CASSQFDGTDTQYF.

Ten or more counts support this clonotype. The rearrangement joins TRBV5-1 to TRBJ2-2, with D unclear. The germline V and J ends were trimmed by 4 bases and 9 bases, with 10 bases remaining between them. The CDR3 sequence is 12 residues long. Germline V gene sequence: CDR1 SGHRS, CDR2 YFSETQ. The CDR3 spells CASSAEVWELFF. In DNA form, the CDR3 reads TGCGCCAGCAGCGCTGAGGTCTGGGAGCTGTTTTTT.

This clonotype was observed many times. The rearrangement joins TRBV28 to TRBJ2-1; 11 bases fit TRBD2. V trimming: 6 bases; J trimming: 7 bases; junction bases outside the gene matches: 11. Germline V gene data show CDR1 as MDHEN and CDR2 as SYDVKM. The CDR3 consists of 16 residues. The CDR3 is CASSSLGLAGGNEQFF. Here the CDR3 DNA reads TGTGCCAGCAGCTCTCTGGGGCTAGCGGGGGGTAATGAGCAGTTCTTC.

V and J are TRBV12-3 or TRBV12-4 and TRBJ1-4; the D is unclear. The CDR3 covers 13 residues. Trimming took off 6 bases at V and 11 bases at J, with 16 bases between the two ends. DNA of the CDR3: TGTGCCAGCAGACCCGTTGGGGATCCGAAACTGTTTTTT. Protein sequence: CASRPVGDPKLFF.

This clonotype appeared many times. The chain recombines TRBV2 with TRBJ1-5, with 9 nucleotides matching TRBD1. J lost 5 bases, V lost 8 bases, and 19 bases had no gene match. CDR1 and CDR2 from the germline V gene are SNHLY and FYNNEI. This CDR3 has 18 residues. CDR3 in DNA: TGTGCCAGCTCCCGCAGAGCCCATCGGACAGGGGCCCATCAGCCCCAGCATTTT. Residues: CASSRRAHRTGAHQPQHF. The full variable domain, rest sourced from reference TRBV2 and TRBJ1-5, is EPEVTQTPSHQVTQMGQEVILRCVPISNHLYFYWYRQILGQKVEFLVSFYNNEISEKSEIFDDQFSVERPDGSNFTLKIRSTKLEDSAMYFCASSRRAHRTGAHQPQHFGDGTRLSIL.

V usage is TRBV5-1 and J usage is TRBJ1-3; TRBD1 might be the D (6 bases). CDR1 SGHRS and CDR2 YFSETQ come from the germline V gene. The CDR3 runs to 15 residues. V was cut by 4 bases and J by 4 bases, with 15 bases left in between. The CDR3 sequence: CASSMTTGSGNTIYF. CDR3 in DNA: TGCGCCAGCAGCATGACAACAGGGTCGGGAAACACCATATATTTT.

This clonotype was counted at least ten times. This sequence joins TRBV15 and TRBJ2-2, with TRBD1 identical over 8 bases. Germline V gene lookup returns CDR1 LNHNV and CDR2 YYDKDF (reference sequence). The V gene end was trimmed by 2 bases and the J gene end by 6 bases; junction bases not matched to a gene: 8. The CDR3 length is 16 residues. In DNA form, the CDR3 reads TGTGCCACCAGCAGAATGGACAGGGCCAGGGCCGGGGAGCTGTTTTTT. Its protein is CATSRMDRARAGELFF.

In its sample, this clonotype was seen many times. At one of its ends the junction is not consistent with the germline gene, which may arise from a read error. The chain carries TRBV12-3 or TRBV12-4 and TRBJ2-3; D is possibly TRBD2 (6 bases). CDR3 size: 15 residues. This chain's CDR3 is CATSLDGTETDTQYF. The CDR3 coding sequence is TGTGCCACCAGTTTAGACGGGACTGAGACAGATACGCAGTATTTT.

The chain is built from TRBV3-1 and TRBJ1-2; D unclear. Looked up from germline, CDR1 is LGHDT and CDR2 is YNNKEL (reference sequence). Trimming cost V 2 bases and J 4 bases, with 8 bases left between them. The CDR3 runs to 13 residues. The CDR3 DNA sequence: TGTGCCAGCAGCCAATTGGTAGGCTATGGCTACACCTTC. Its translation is CASSQLVGYGYTF.